A single sample gave rise to the 32 T cell receptor beta chains below, sequenced in a study of blood T cells in healthy people across ages. A second 7 to 11 cycle PCR used barcoded and J-beta primers. Using its own MiXCR run on the 5' RACE reads, TCRdb lists one record per CDR3 protein. The data contain about 1,600,000 distinct CDR3 sequences, around two fifths of them singletons. Sequencing input: blood. The source is a young woman in good health.

This clonotype showed up just a few times. This may arise from a read error, as a much more abundant clone is one base away. CDR3 in DNA: TGTGCCAGCAGTTTAATGGGGTCCTACAATGAGCAGTTCTTC. This translates into CASSLMGSYNEQFF. The chain couples TRBV12-3 or TRBV12-4 to TRBJ2-1; D gene uncertain. The CDR3 has 14 amino acids. V lost 2 bases and J lost 1, with 6 bases in between.

This clonotype showed up just a few times. This chain links TRBV4-1 with TRBJ1-1; D may be TRBD1 (5 bases). CDR1 MGHRA and CDR2 YSYEKL come from the germline V gene. Deletions cut 4 bases from V and 2 bases from J, with 14 bases between. CDR3 length: 15 amino acids. CDR3 in DNA: TGCGCCAGCAGCCCCAGCGGGGACGGCAACACTGAAGCTTTCTTT. Translated, it gives CASSPSGDGNTEAFF.

This chain uses TRBV5-1 with TRBJ2-5, with TRBD2 matching over 8 bases. The germline gives CDR1 SGHRS, CDR2 YFSETQ. With V trimmed by 0 bases and J by 5 bases, 6 bases remained unmatched. The CDR3 sequence is 15 residues long. The CDR3 coding sequence is TGCGCCAGCAGCTTGGCGACTAGCGTAGCGGAGACCCAGTACTTC. The encoded protein is CASSLATSVAETQYF.

The chain is built from TRBV2 and TRBJ1-2, with D perhaps TRBD1 (5 bases). CDR3 length: 14 residues. Trimming removed 3 bases at V and 3 bases at J, with 11 bases between. Germline V gene sequence: CDR1 SNHLY, CDR2 FYNNEI. The CDR3 coding sequence is TGTGCCAGCAGTGACGCCCCGACAGACTATGGCTACACCTTC. Translated, it gives CASSDAPTDYGYTF.

This clonotype turned up a few times. V usage is TRBV6-2 or TRBV6-3 and J usage is TRBJ2-7; maybe TRBD1 (5 bases). CDR1 is MNHEY and CDR2 is SVGEGT in the germline V gene. V lost 8 bases and J lost 3, with 17 bases in between. The CDR3 loop spans 14 amino acids. This chain's CDR3 is CASLEPHRIYEQYF. The CDR3 bases are TGTGCCAGCCTAGAGCCCCACAGGATCTACGAGCAGTACTTC.

The sample holds a few counts of this clonotype. The chain links TRBV12-3 or TRBV12-4 to TRBJ2-7; 9 bases map to TRBD1. With V trimmed by 4 bases and J by 5 bases, 3 bases remained unmatched. This CDR3 spans 13 amino acids. The chain's CDR3 is CASSSDRGDEQYF. CDR3 DNA sequence: TGTGCCAGCAGTTCGGACAGGGGAGACGAGCAGTACTTC.

This chain uses TRBV6-5 with TRBJ2-1, with D perhaps matching TRBD2 (5 bases). Trimming took off 5 bases at V and 2 bases at J, with 10 bases between the two ends. The CDR3 runs to 14 residues. CDR1 is MNHEY, CDR2 SVGAGI, per germline. The CDR3 is CASSTSDTYNEQFF. CDR3 coding DNA: TGTGCCAGCAGTACTAGTGATACCTACAATGAGCAGTTCTTC.

This chain links TRBV5-1 with TRBJ1-5; 7 nucleotides line up with TRBD1. CDR3 length: 15 amino acids. J gave up 6 bases and V 0 bases, and 6 bases lay outside the gene matches. Germline V gene sequence: CDR1 SGHRS, CDR2 YFSETQ. CDR3 coding DNA: TGCGCCAGCAGCTTGGGACAGGGTCACAGTCAGCCCCAGCATTTT. It translates to CASSLGQGHSQPQHF. Filled out from reference TRBV5-1 and TRBJ1-5, the complete variable domain reads KAGVTQTPRYLIKTRGQQVTLSCSPISGHRSVSWYQQTPGQGLQFLFEYFSETQRNKGNFPGRFSGRQFSNSRSEMNVSTLELGDSALYLCASSLGQGHSQPQHFGDGTRLSIL.

The J gene is TRBJ1-1, the V gene TRBV6-6; D is uncertain. This CDR3 region has 13 residues. CDR1 and CDR2 (germline): MNHNY, SVGAGI (reference sequence). Trimming removed 6 bases from V and 7 bases from J, with 15 bases in between. The CDR3 here is CASSRSELLEAFF. CDR3 in DNA: TGTGCCAGCAGCCGCTCCGAGCTCCTTGAAGCTTTCTTT.

This rearrangement joins TRBV14 to TRBJ1-4, with unresolved D. Germline V lookup: CDR1 SGHDN, CDR2 FVKESK. There are 15 residues in the CDR3. Trimming took off 3 bases at V and 0 bases at J, with 8 bases between the two ends. DNA of the CDR3: TGTGCCAGCAGCCAGCGTTGGACAACTAATGAAAAACTGTTTTTT. Amino acids: CASSQRWTTNEKLFF.

The rearrangement uses TRBV5-6 and TRBJ2-5, with TRBD2 matching 11 bases. The V segment lost 3 bases and the J segment 3 bases; nucleotides outside the gene matches: 4. CDR1 and CDR2 (germline): SGHDT, YYEEEE. CDR3 length: 15 amino acids. CDR3: CASSWRSGGEETQYF. CDR3 DNA: TGTGCCAGCAGCTGGCGTAGCGGGGGGGAAGAGACCCAGTACTTC. Together with reference TRBV5-6 and TRBJ2-5, the CDR3 gives the full variable domain: DAGVTQSPTHLIKTRGQQVTLRCSPKSGHDTVSWYQQALGQGPQFIFQYYEEEERQRGNFPDRFSGHQFPNYSSELNVNALLLGDSALYLCASSWRSGGEETQYFGPGTRLLVL.

The genes are TRBV11-2 and TRBJ2-1; 13 bases line up with TRBD2. Germline V lookup: CDR1 SGHAT, CDR2 FQNNGV. After removal of 0 bases from V and 9 bases from J, the junction contained 5 bases not matched to a gene. The CDR3 is 16 amino acids. This chain's CDR3 is CASSLDRTSGSGEQFF. The CDR3 nucleotides are TGTGCCAGCAGCTTAGATCGGACTAGCGGGAGTGGTGAGCAGTTCTTC.

This clonotype was recorded at least ten times. This chain links TRBV29-1 with TRBJ2-3; 9 bases are shared with TRBD1. The J segment lost 1 base and the V segment lost 3 bases, leaving 2 bases of the junction unmatched. The CDR3 spans 14 residues. The V gene's germline CDR1 is SQVTM and CDR2 ANQGSEA. CDR3 sequence reads: CSVEGDRGTDTQYF. In nucleotides, the CDR3 is TGCAGCGTTGAGGGGGACAGGGGCACAGATACGCAGTATTTT.

This chain uses TRBV12-3 or TRBV12-4 with TRBJ2-3, with D unclear. The V gene lost 3 bases and the J gene lost 2 bases, with 12 bases spanning the gap. The CDR3 is 15 amino acids. The CDR3 DNA follows: TGTGCCAGCAGTTTTTGGCAGGCCCTCACAGATACGCAGTATTTT. It specifies CASSFWQALTDTQYF.

Points on this clonotype: The junction shows a germline mismatch at one end, possibly a read error. The chain combines TRBV5-6 with TRBJ2-5; 7 bases are shared with TRBD2. This CDR3 region has 19 residues. Germline V lookup: CDR1 SGHDT, CDR2 YYEEEE. CDR3 DNA: TGTGCCAGCAGCTTGTATGAAGGGCGGAGCGGGGTAGGCCAAGAGACCCATTACTTC. Translated, it gives CASSLYEGRSGVGQETHYF.

This clonotype was detected once. The CDR3 region is CASSLDAAQGYTF. In nucleotides, the CDR3 is TGTGCCAGCAGCTTAGACGCTGCGCAGGGCTACACCTTC. The chain recombines TRBV7-9 with TRBJ1-2; no firm D call. Germline CDR1 is SEHNR and CDR2 is FQNEAQ (reference sequence). There are 13 residues in the CDR3. The V end was cut by 1 base, the J end by 8 bases, with 11 bases between.

The chain links TRBV7-6 to TRBJ2-7; D gene unclear. The V end was cut by 7 bases, the J end by 2 bases, with 12 bases between. This CDR3 is built from 13 residues. Germline CDR1 SGHVS, CDR2 FNYEAQ. The CDR3 region has the DNA TGTGCCAGCAACCCCGGGCCTACCTACGAGCAGTACTTC. Protein: CASNPGPTYEQYF.

The V gene is TRBV2, the J gene TRBJ2-5; 9 nucleotides agree with TRBD2. There are 16 residues in the CDR3. Trimming at V came to 1 base and at J to 0 bases, leaving 3 bases not matched to a gene. Germline CDR1 SNHLY, CDR2 FYNNEI. Written as DNA, the CDR3 is TGTGCCAGCAGTGAAGTCACTAGCGGGTACCAAGAGACCCAGTACTTC. Encoded protein: CASSEVTSGYQETQYF.

The V gene is TRBV27, the J gene TRBJ2-3; no clear D gene. The CDR3 has 15 amino acids. Trimming shortened V by 6 bases and J by 2 bases, and 15 bases separated the two germline ends. Germline CDR1 reads MNHEY; CDR2 reads SMNVEV (reference sequence). The CDR3 DNA reads as TGTGCCAGCAGCCTACCCACCAGTCCCACAGATACGCAGTATTTT. Its protein is CASSLPTSPTDTQYF.

This clonotype was counted a few times. The gene calls are TRBV27 and TRBJ2-1; 14 bases fit TRBD2. CDR3 size: 16 residues. Germline V gene sequence: CDR1 MNHEY, CDR2 SMNVEV (reference sequence). The V gene end was trimmed by 6 bases and the J gene end by 6 bases; junction bases not matched to a gene: 7. The CDR3 loop is CASSQLTSGGANEQFF. CDR3 DNA: TGTGCCAGCAGCCAACTGACTAGCGGGGGGGCCAATGAGCAGTTCTTC.

In this sample, this clonotype turned up a few times. The V call is TRBV11-2, the J call TRBJ2-7; TRBD2 aligns across 8 bases. The J segment lost 5 bases and the V segment lost 2 bases, leaving 11 bases of the junction unmatched. CDR3 size: 16 residues. Germline V gives CDR1 SGHAT, CDR2 FQNNGV. The CDR3 region has the DNA TGTGCCAGCAGCTTAAGGCTGCGGGGGGCGCTGGACGAGCAGTACTTC. Its protein product is CASSLRLRGALDEQYF.

This clonotype came up a few times. The chain couples TRBV20-1 to TRBJ1-1; D is undetermined. The CDR3 length is 13 residues. Germline CDR1 DFQATT, CDR2 SNEGSKA (reference sequence). V was trimmed by 6 bases and J by 2 bases, leaving 13 bases between them. The CDR3 here is CSAWAPRNTEAFF. The CDR3, as DNA: TGCAGTGCCTGGGCCCCGCGCAACACTGAAGCTTTCTTT.

This sequence joins TRBV4-1 and TRBJ2-7; D remains unclear. With 3 bases removed from V and 4 bases from J, the gap between germline ends came to 16 bases. Germline CDR1 MGHRA, CDR2 YSYEKL. The CDR3 contains 15 residues. For the CDR3, the DNA is TGCGCCAGCAGCCAGGGTGACGGCCTTGGTTACGAGCAGTACTTC. Amino acids: CASSQGDGLGYEQYF.

This clonotype was seen many times. The chain employs TRBV21-1 and TRBJ2-7. TRBV21-1 is shown as a pseudogene. The CDR3 is made up of 17 amino acids. Written as DNA, the CDR3 is TGTGCCAGCAGCAAATCCATTGTGACACGAACTTCCAACGAGCAGTACTTC. Encoded protein: CASSKSIVTRTSNEQYF.

This clonotype was counted only a few times. For the CDR3, the DNA is TGTGCCAGCAGCTTGGGGGACATATTGGACAATGAGCAGTTCTTC. It codes for CASSLGDILDNEQFF. V is TRBV5-6 and J is TRBJ2-1, with a weak D call TRBD1 (6 bases). Germline-derived CDR1 and CDR2 are SGHDT and YYEEEE. Trimming removed 0 bases from V and 5 bases from J, with 12 bases in between. The CDR3 consists of 15 residues.

The chain uses TRBV10-3 and TRBJ2-1; D is perhaps TRBD1 or TRBD2 (5 bases each). The DNA end is a closer match to TRBJ2-7, so the J assignment may be wrong. CDR3 size: 15 residues. Germline V CDR1 and CDR2: ENHRY, SYGVKD. As DNA, the CDR3 is TGTGCCATCCGAGGGGCGGGTGCCTCCTACAATGAGCAGTACTTC. Translation: CAIRGAGASYNEQYF.

The chain recombines TRBV2 with TRBJ1-4; D remains ambiguous. The ends were cut back, 5 bases at V and 0 bases at J, with 16 bases in the middle. The CDR3 has 17 residues. The germline V gene encodes CDR1 SNHLY and CDR2 FYNNEI. The CDR3 loop is CASSLRVLAPTNEKLFF. The CDR3 bases are TGTGCCAGCAGTCTCCGGGTCCTGGCCCCAACTAATGAAAAACTGTTTTTT. The full variable domain, with the rest looked up from reference TRBV2 and TRBJ1-4, is EPEVTQTPSHQVTQMGQEVILRCVPISNHLYFYWYRQILGQKVEFLVSFYNNEISEKSEIFDDQFSVERPDGSNFTLKIRSTKLEDSAMYFCASSLRVLAPTNEKLFFGSGTQLSVL.

In this sample, this clonotype turned up a few times. The chain joins TRBV4-1 to TRBJ2-1; 7 nucleotides align to TRBD2. This CDR3 region has 17 residues. V was pared by 4 bases and J by 4 bases, with 13 bases of the junction left unmatched. CDR1 is MGHRA, CDR2 YSYEKL, per germline. CDR3 loop: CASSRLGSASGYNEQFF. CDR3 DNA sequence: TGCGCCAGCAGCCGCTTAGGTTCGGCTAGCGGATACAATGAGCAGTTCTTC.

The V and J genes are TRBV5-1 and TRBJ2-1; 10 nucleotides agree with TRBD1. The CDR3 consists of 13 residues. The trim removed 7 bases at V and 7 bases at J, leaving 5 bases unmatched. Germline V lookup: CDR1 SGHRS, CDR2 YFSETQ. CDR3 in DNA: TGCGCCAGCGATCCGGGACAGGGGAATGAGCAGTTCTTC. Its translation is CASDPGQGNEQFF.

This chain links TRBV4-1 with TRBJ2-7; D gene uncertain. From germline, CDR1 is MGHRA and CDR2 YSYEKL. The CDR3 runs to 15 residues. With 1 base removed from V and 0 bases from J, the gap between germline ends came to 10 bases. CDR3: CASSQGSGGSYEQYF. CDR3 nucleotide sequence: TGCGCCAGCAGCCAAGGCTCGGGCGGCTCCTACGAGCAGTACTTC.

The chain couples TRBV7-2 to TRBJ2-3, with D perhaps matching TRBD2 (6 bases). Trimming removed 4 bases from V and 5 bases from J, with 16 bases in between. Germline V gene sequence: CDR1 SGHTA, CDR2 FQGNSA. This CDR3 has 15 residues. The CDR3 here is CASSSRLGARDTQYF. As DNA, the CDR3 is TGTGCCAGCAGCTCCCGACTAGGCGCCCGAGATACGCAGTATTTT.

V and J are TRBV14 and TRBJ2-5; D not certain. CDR1 and CDR2 from the germline V gene are SGHDN and FVKESK. V was cut by 3 bases and J by 11 bases, with 7 bases left in between. This CDR3 has 10 amino acids. CDR3 protein: CASSQNEQYF. DNA for the CDR3: TGTGCCAGCAGCCAGAATGAGCAGTACTTC.